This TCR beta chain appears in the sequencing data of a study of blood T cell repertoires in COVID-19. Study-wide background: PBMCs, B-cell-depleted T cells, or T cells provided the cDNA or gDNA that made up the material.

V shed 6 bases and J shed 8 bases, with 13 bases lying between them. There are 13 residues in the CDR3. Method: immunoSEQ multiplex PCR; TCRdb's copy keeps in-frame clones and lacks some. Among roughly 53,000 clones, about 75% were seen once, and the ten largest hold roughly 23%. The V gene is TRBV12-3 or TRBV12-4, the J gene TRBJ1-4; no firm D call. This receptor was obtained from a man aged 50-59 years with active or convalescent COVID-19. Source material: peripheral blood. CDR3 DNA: TGTGCCAGCAGGCCCCGAGAGGGCGAAAAACTGTTTTTT. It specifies CASRPREGEKLFF.